The rows below give T cell receptor beta chains drawn from one sample of a study of radiotherapy plus CTLA-4 blockade in lung cancer. Sequenced by immunoSEQ multiplex PCR; TCRdb stores in-frame clones only, minus some. The sample records tens of thousands of clones, less than 85% being singletons. This specimen consisted of peripheral blood, obtained from a patient treated with radiotherapy plus ipilimumab. These receptors came from a human donor with non-small cell lung cancer who had stable disease on radiotherapy plus ipilimumab. Each CDR3 is given with its conserved first and last residue. D genes are given only for firm matches. The size of a clone is reported for some rows only, either as once, few or many, or as a class for expanded clones.

V gene	J gene	D gene	clone size	CDR3 protein	CDR3 DNA
TRBV6-5	TRBJ1-5	.	.	CASSTSLLQNQPQHF	TGTGCCAGCAGTACCAGTCTACTTCAGAATCAGCCCCAGCATTTT
TRBV7-2	TRBJ1-2	.	.	CASSLALTGESGYTF	TGTGCCAGCAGCTTAGCCCTCACAGGAGAAAGCGGCTACACCTTC
TRBV7-9	TRBJ1-3	.	once	CASSLGGDLGGNTIYF	TGTGCCAGCAGCTTAGGAGGGGACCTAGGAGGAAACACCATATATTTT
TRBV7-6	TRBJ2-3	.	.	CASSLHQGRDTQYF	TGTGCCAGCAGCTTACATCAGGGGCGAGATACGCAGTATTTT
TRBV7-6	TRBJ1-1	.	.	CASSLPDTEAFF	TGTGCCAGCAGCTTACCTGACACTGAAGCTTTCTTT
TRBV5-4	TRBJ1-1	.	.	CASSAGPMNTEAFF	TGTGCCAGCAGCGCGGGACCGATGAACACTGAAGCTTTCTTT
TRBV30	TRBJ1-1	TRBD1	.	CAWDRVMNTEAFF	TGTGCCTGGGACAGGGTCATGAACACTGAAGCTTTCTTT
TRBV5-6	TRBJ1-1	.	.	CASSPDRGGAVNTEAFF	TGTGCCAGCAGCCCGGACAGAGGGGGGGCGGTGAACACTGAAGCTTTCTTT
TRBV11-3	TRBJ2-2	.	.	CASSGAVNTGELFF	TGTGCCAGCAGTGGGGCAGTGAACACCGGGGAGCTGTTTTTT
TRBV7-2	TRBJ2-3	TRBD2	.	CASSLRSNAGGSGTDTQYF	TGTGCCAGCAGCTTACGGTCAAATGCGGGGGGGTCGGGCACAGATACGCAGTATTTT
TRBV6-1	TRBJ1-5	.	once	CASEGGQFSNQPQHF	TGTGCCAGCGAAGGCGGACAGTTTAGCAATCAGCCCCAGCATTTT
TRBV10-1	TRBJ1-4	.	once	CASSELGEKLFF	TGCGCCAGCAGTGAGTTGGGAGAAAAACTGTTTTTT
TRBV9	TRBJ1-1	TRBD1	.	CASSEPTGMSDTEAFF	TGTGCCAGCAGCGAGCCGACAGGGATGAGCGACACTGAAGCTTTCTTT
TRBV9	TRBJ2-3	TRBD1	once	CASSDTSPGAGGAGYSDTQYF	TGTGCCAGCAGCGACACCTCCCCGGGGGCAGGGGGCGCGGGGTATTCAGATACGCAGTATTTT
TRBV7-9	TRBJ1-2	TRBD1	.	CASDRASTGYTF	TGTGCCAGTGACAGGGCCTCAACCGGCTACACCTTC
TRBV7-6	TRBJ1-6	.	.	CASSLTSPSGGSSYNSPLHF	TGTGCCAGCAGCTTAACGTCCCCATCGGGGGGAAGCTCCTATAATTCACCCCTCCACTTT
TRBV5-4	TRBJ2-5	.	.	CASSADGEPQYF	TGTGCCAGCAGCGCGGACGGCGAGCCCCAGTACTTC
TRBV28	TRBJ1-1	.	.	CASILGPNTEAFF	TGTGCCAGCATCCTGGGTCCGAACACTGAAGCTTTCTTT
TRBV10-3	TRBJ2-1	.	.	CAISEWLVNNEQFF	TGTGCCATCAGTGAGTGGCTAGTGAACAATGAGCAGTTCTTC
TRBV19	TRBJ1-2	TRBD1	few	CASKTGEGGYTF	TGTGCCAGTAAAACAGGGGAGGGTGGCTACACCTTC
TRBV27	TRBJ1-2	.	once	CASSFLGAPGYTF	TGTGCCAGCAGTTTTTTAGGGGCGCCTGGCTACACCTTC
TRBV5-1	TRBJ1-2	.	.	CASSLDRASDGYTF	TGCGCCAGCAGCTTGGACAGGGCGTCGGATGGCTACACCTTC
TRBV5-5	TRBJ1-5	.	.	CASSLGRSNQPQHF	TGTGCCAGCAGCTTAGGACGGTCTAATCAGCCCCAGCATTTT
TRBV2	TRBJ2-7	TRBD2	.	CASSVRTSRNEQYF	TGTGCCAGCAGTGTACGGACTAGTAGGAATGAGCAGTACTTC
TRBV6-1	TRBJ2-2	.	.	CASSNRDELFF	TGTGCCAGCAGTAACCGGGACGAGCTGTTTTTT
TRBV7-2	TRBJ2-2	.	.	CASSLRYRYNTGELFF	TGTGCCAGCAGCCTTAGATATCGGTATAACACCGGGGAGCTGTTTTTT
TRBV6-5	TRBJ2-1	.	.	CASSYSQVPSYNEQFF	TGTGCCAGCAGTTACTCACAAGTCCCCTCCTACAATGAGCAGTTCTTC
TRBV9	TRBJ1-2	TRBD1	.	CASSPRQGYGYTF	TGTGCCAGCAGCCCCCGACAGGGGTATGGCTACACCTTC
TRBV4-1	TRBJ1-2	.	.	CASSQDDSSPNLRLGYTF	TGCGCCAGCAGCCAAGACGACAGTTCCCCTAACTTACGACTAGGCTACACCTTC
TRBV11-2	TRBJ2-1	.	.	CASTLYPPGTAGDEQFF	TGTGCCAGCACCCTGTACCCACCTGGGACAGCGGGCGATGAGCAGTTCTTC
TRBV5-5	TRBJ1-5	.	.	CASSLANWQPQHF	TGTGCCAGCAGCTTGGCCAATTGGCAGCCCCAGCATTTT
TRBV4-1	TRBJ2-4	TRBD2	.	CASSQSPSGGGRYIQYF	TGCGCCAGCAGCCAATCCCCTAGCGGGGGCGGTAGGTACATTCAGTACTTC
TRBV27	TRBJ1-5	.	.	CASSLSTGIQPQHF	TGTGCCAGCAGTTTATCGACCGGTATACAGCCCCAGCATTTT